Following are 3 T cell receptor beta chains from one sample sequenced in a study of response to subunit inactivated influenza vaccine. TCRdb re-analysed the RT-PCR reads in MiXCR, keeping a single row per CDR3 protein. The table has 550,000 to 600,000 distinct CDR3 sequences, 12% seen once; the top ten hold 10% to 13%. Specimen: PBMCs from blood, collected on the day of vaccination. All receptors come from a man aged 45 to 65 who received an inactivated influenza vaccine.

This clonotype was counted many times. This chain joins TRBV12-3 or TRBV12-4 and TRBJ2-1; 9 bases fit TRBD2. V lost 6 bases and J lost 6; bases outside the gene matches: 6. The CDR3 extends over 14 amino acids. The CDR3 nucleotides are TGTGCCAGCAGACCGGGACTAGCTGGCAATGAGCAGTTCTTC. Protein sequence: CASRPGLAGNEQFF.

A remark on this clonotype: Since a much larger clone is just one base distant, this may be a read error. The rearrangement joins TRBV11-3 to TRBJ1-3; D remains unclear. CDR3 length: 14 residues. V was clipped by 9 bases and J by 0 bases, with 12 bases between them. Germline V gene data show CDR1 as SGHNT and CDR2 as YENEEA. This CDR3 is CARSRGFSGNTIYF. In nucleotides, the CDR3 is TGTGCCAGAAGCCGGGGATTCTCTGGAAACACCATATATTTT.

The chain uses TRBV29-1 and TRBJ2-7, with 10 bases identical to TRBD2. The ends lost 5 bases at V and 2 bases at J; junction bases unmatched: 3. Germline V gene lookup returns CDR1 SQVTM and CDR2 ANQGSEA. CDR3 size: 13 residues. In DNA form, the CDR3 reads TGCAGCGTTTGGACTAGCGGCCCCTACGAGCAGTACTTC. Translation: CSVWTSGPYEQYF.